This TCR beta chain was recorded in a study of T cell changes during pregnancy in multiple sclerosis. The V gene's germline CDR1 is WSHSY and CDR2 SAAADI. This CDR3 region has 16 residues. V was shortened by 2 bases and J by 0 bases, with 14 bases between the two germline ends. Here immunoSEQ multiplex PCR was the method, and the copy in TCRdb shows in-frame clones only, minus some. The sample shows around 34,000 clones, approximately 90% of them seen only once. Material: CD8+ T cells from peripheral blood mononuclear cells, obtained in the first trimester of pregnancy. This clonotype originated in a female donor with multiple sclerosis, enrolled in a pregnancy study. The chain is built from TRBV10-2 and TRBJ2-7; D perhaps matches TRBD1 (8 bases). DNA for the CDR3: TGCGCCAGCAGTGAGCGGAGCGGGACAGGCTCCTACGAGCAGTACTTC. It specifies CASSERSGTGSYEQYF.